This T cell receptor (beta chain) derives from a study of shared clonotypes between healthy human individuals. Study observations and caveats: When naive CD4 clonotypes were compared across a handful of donors, about 4.8% were shared. Non-shared clonotypes were found to have lower generation probabilities than the clonotypes that were shared by all four of the sorted-subset donors.

The test was conducted at deep level. Under the authors' procedure: Filtering differed because ImmunoSEQ produced junction-only sequences that carried no quality scores. The table came from immunoSEQ multiplex PCR; TCRdb's copy has only in-frame clones and leaves some out. The V and J calls and the clone size are those of that table, but D and trimming were determined from the DNA. Of approximately 2.4 million clones in the sample, approximately 95% were seen once. About this clone itself: Its antigen is as yet unknown. Other DNA sequences in the sample encode the same CDR3.

This CDR3 is built from 13 residues. From germline, CDR1 is SGHTA and CDR2 FQGNSA. V was pared by 4 bases and J by 5 bases, with 2 bases of the junction left unmatched. This chain joins TRBV7-2 and TRBJ2-5; 9 bases are shared with TRBD2. The clonotype originates from a young man in good health. The source material was naive CD4+ T cells sorted from blood. As to subset: CD45RA+ positively selected. The CDR3 loop is CASSSGLAETQYF. In DNA, the CDR3 is TGTGCCAGCAGCTCAGGACTAGCGGAGACCCAGTACTTC.